This T cell receptor beta chain appears in the sequencing data of a study of blood T cells in healthy people across ages. Investigators took 8.5 to 10 milliliters of peripheral blood from every donor. Next came a second PCR, run for about 7 to 12 cycles, which used a sample-barcoded 5' primer along with a J-beta primer mix. From the 5' RACE reads, TCRdb called clonotypes with MiXCR, one entry per CDR3 protein. The sample records 650,000 to 950,000 distinct CDR3 sequences, under 45% being singletons. General study results and limits: Researchers judged that diversity estimates from one million T cells fell short of true values. TCR beta diversity, measured per million T cells, fell in a roughly linear way with age. In long-lived donors, naive CD4+ cell counts and diversity exceeded those of aged donors.

In its sample, this clonotype was seen a few times. Its specificity is unknown. CDR3 length: 12 residues. Germline V gene lookup returns CDR1 DFQATT and CDR2 SNEGSKA (reference sequence). V gave up 6 bases and J gave up 1 base, with 9 bases separating them. The sample comprised blood. The rearrangement joins TRBV20-1 to TRBJ2-5; TRBD2 is a possible D gene (5 bases). This TCR derives from a man in his 60s in good health. CDR3 nucleotide sequence: TGCAGTGCCGCGGGTCTCCAAGAGACCCAGTACTTC. It encodes CSAAGLQETQYF.